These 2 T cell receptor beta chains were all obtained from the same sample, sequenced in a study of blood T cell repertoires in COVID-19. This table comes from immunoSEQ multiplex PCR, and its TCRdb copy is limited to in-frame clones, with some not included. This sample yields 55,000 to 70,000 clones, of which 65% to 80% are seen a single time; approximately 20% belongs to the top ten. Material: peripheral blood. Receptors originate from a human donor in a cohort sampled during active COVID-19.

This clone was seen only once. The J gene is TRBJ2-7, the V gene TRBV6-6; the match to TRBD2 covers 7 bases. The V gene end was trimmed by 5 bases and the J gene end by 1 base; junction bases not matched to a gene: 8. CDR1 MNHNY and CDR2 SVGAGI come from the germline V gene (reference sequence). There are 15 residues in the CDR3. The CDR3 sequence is CASSSGTDASYEQYF. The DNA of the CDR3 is TGTGCCAGCAGTAGCGGGACTGATGCTTCCTACGAGCAGTACTTC.

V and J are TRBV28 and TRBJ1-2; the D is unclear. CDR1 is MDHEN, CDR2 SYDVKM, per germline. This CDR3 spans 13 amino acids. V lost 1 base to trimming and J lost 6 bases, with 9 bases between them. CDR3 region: CASSLFSRNGYTF. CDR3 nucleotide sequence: TGTGCCAGCAGTTTATTTTCCAGGAATGGCTACACCTTC.